This T cell receptor beta chain is drawn from a study of T cell changes during pregnancy in multiple sclerosis. Germline CDR1 MGHDK, CDR2 SYGVNS. Trimming took off 5 bases at V and 2 bases at J, with 15 bases between the two ends. The CDR3 runs to 15 residues. This clone showed up just once. Sequenced by immunoSEQ multiplex PCR; TCRdb stores in-frame clones only, minus some. Of approximately 73,000 clones listed, over 85% are singletons. This receptor was taken from a female donor with multiple sclerosis, enrolled in a pregnancy study. The specimen comprised CD4+ T cells from peripheral blood mononuclear cells, sampled before pregnancy. This chain uses TRBV25-1 with TRBJ1-1; D gene ambiguous. The CDR3 loop reads CASSRRGTINTEAFF. DNA of the CDR3: TGTGCCAGCAGTCGACGGGGAACGATCAACACTGAAGCTTTCTTT.